These 21 T cell receptor beta chains originate from one sample sequenced in a study of blood T cell repertoires in COVID-19 (TCRdb year 2020). To prepare the library, the immunoSEQ multiplex PCR assay was applied. TCRdb re-hosts the immuneACCESS table, in-frame sequences only. Its copies lack some clones; in the studies checked, an unresolved V gene accounts for under half of them, and the cause for the rest is not known. The sample yields about 49,000 clones; more than 75% were counted once. Less than 2.5% of the sample is in the top ten clones. Sequenced: peripheral blood. These receptors came from a woman of 80 years or more with COVID-19, enrolled during active disease.

The chain employs TRBV10-3 and TRBJ1-1; 9 positions agree with TRBD1. V shed 6 bases, J shed 5 bases, and the junction held 4 bases outside the gene matches. This CDR3 comprises 13 residues. Germline loops: CDR1 ENHRY, CDR2 SYGVKD. The CDR3 DNA reads TGTGCCATCAGCGGACAGGGGAGGACTGAAGCTTTCTTT. The encoded protein is CAISGQGRTEAFF.

The chain has TRBV28 and TRBJ2-3; tentative D call: TRBD2 (7 bases). The CDR3 is 20 residues long. Germline V CDR1 and CDR2: MDHEN, SYDVKM. V dropped 0 bases and J dropped 3 bases, with 25 bases sitting between them. The CDR3: CASSLWGGVTGNLLTDTQYF. The CDR3 nucleotides read TGTGCCAGCAGTTTATGGGGGGGGGTCACAGGGAATTTGTTAACAGATACGCAGTATTTT.

The chain recombines TRBV7-2 with TRBJ1-1; 7 bases match TRBD1. Germline V gene lookup returns CDR1 SGHTA and CDR2 FQGNSA. Trimming removed 4 bases from V and 4 bases from J; junction bases left unmatched: 9. CDR3 length: 15 amino acids. As DNA, the CDR3 is TGTGCCAGCAGCTCGACGACAGGGTGGCGCACTGAAGCTTTCTTT. This translates into CASSSTTGWRTEAFF. Supplemented by reference TRBV7-2 and TRBJ1-1, the full variable domain reads GAGVSQSPSNKVTEKGKDVELRCDPISGHTALYWYRQSLGQGLEFLIYFQGNSAPDKSGLPSDRFSAERTGGSVSTLTIQRTQQEDSAVYLCASSSTTGWRTEAFFGQGTRLTVV.

With regard to this clone: Other DNA sequences in the sample encode the same CDR3. This chain uses TRBV28 with TRBJ1-5, with D unresolved. The germline CDR1 and CDR2 sequences are MDHEN and SYDVKM. The CDR3 is 11 residues long. The V end lost 6 bases, the J end lost 2 bases, and 2 bases lay between the germline ends. The CDR3: CASSGNQPQHF. Here the CDR3 DNA reads TGTGCCAGCAGCGGCAATCAGCCCCAGCATTTT.

The CDR3 DNA follows: TGTGCCAGCAGTCCAACAGGGTTCAATCAGCCCCAGCATTTT. Translation gives CASSPTGFNQPQHF. The rearrangement links TRBV3-1 (or the pseudogene TRBV3-2) to TRBJ1-5, with a tentative D call TRBD1 (6 bases). CDR1 and CDR2 (germline): LGHDT, YNNKEL (reference sequence). This CDR3 is built from 14 residues. V lost 6 bases, J lost 3 bases, and 12 bases lay in between.

This clone came up a few times. The chain joins TRBV3-1 (or the pseudogene TRBV3-2) to TRBJ1-6; D is possibly TRBD1 (6 bases). Between the trimmed V and J ends, which lost 1 base and 10 bases, there was a span of 11 bases. CDR1 and CDR2 from the germline V gene are LGHDT and YNNKEL (reference sequence). The CDR3 is 14 amino acids. The CDR3 loop reads CASSQVAGDSPLHF. The CDR3, as DNA: TGTGCCAGCAGCCAAGTCGCAGGGGACTCACCCCTCCACTTT.

The genes are TRBV6-5 and TRBJ1-6; 9 positions agree with TRBD1. Trimming cost V 6 bases and J 7 bases; bases outside gene matches: 4. CDR3 size: 14 residues. CDR1 is MNHEY and CDR2 is SVGAGI in the germline V gene. This chain's CDR3 is CASRQDRGNSPLHF. The CDR3, as DNA: TGTGCCAGCAGACAAGACAGGGGGAATTCACCCCTCCACTTT.

J is TRBJ2-1 and V is TRBV28, with 8 nucleotides matching TRBD2. The trim removed 4 bases at V and 4 bases at J, leaving 9 bases unmatched. The CDR3 is 16 amino acids. From germline, CDR1 is MDHEN and CDR2 SYDVKM. The DNA for the CDR3 is TGTGCCAGCAGTTCCCCCGGCGGGAGGCGTTACAATGAGCAGTTCTTC. Its translation is CASSSPGGRRYNEQFF.

This rearrangement joins TRBV18 to TRBJ1-1, with TRBD1 as a possible D gene (6 bases). CDR1 and CDR2 from the germline V gene are KGHSH and LQKENI. V gave up 0 bases and J gave up 3 bases, with 8 bases separating them. The CDR3 totals 14 residues. CDR3 in amino acids: CASSPPHRDTEAFF. DNA of the CDR3: TGTGCCAGCTCACCACCTCACAGGGACACTGAAGCTTTCTTT.

This clone was detected once. This chain joins TRBV7-8 and TRBJ2-6, with a weak D call TRBD2 (6 bases). The V gene lost 5 bases and the J gene lost 4 bases, with 18 bases spanning the gap. The CDR3 contains 17 residues. The V gene's germline CDR1 is SGHVS and CDR2 FQNEAQ. CDR3 nucleotides: TGTGCCAGCAGCCGATGGAGAGGCGGGGTGGGGGCCAACGTCCTGACTTTC. It encodes CASSRWRGGVGANVLTF.

This chain uses TRBV18 with TRBJ2-5; TRBD1 might be the D (5 bases). The germline V gene has CDR1 KGHSH and CDR2 LQKENI. This CDR3 is built from 14 residues. V dropped 3 bases and J dropped 2 bases, with 10 bases sitting between them. CDR3 protein: CASSPTATQETQYF. CDR3 bases: TGTGCCAGCTCACCGACAGCCACTCAAGAGACCCAGTACTTC.

The rearrangement uses TRBV6-5 and TRBJ1-1, with D perhaps TRBD1 (6 bases). This CDR3 region has 11 residues. V was clipped by 7 bases and J by 8 bases, with 11 bases between them. The germline gives CDR1 MNHEY, CDR2 SVGAGI. The CDR3 DNA reads as TGTGCCAGCACCGCAGGGGCAGAAGCTTTCTTT. It is translated as CASTAGAEAFF.

This clone was counted a single time. The chain links TRBV15 to TRBJ1-1; no reliable D call. Germline lookup yields CDR1 LNHNV and CDR2 YYDKDF (reference sequence). Deletions cut 0 bases from V and 1 base from J, with 6 bases between. CDR3 length: 14 amino acids. CDR3 sequence (DNA): TGTGCCACCAGCAGAGAGTGGCAGAACACTGAAGCTTTCTTT. Translated: CATSREWQNTEAFF.

The chain links TRBV6-5 to TRBJ1-2, with D possibly being TRBD1 (5 bases). V was pared by 6 bases and J by 4 bases, with 15 bases between. The CDR3 has 14 residues. Germline V gene data show CDR1 as MNHEY and CDR2 as SVGAGI. This CDR3 is CASRPPGVSYGYTF. CDR3 nucleotides: TGTGCCAGCAGACCCCCGGGGGTTAGCTATGGCTACACCTTC.

The CDR3 DNA is TGTGCCAGCAGCTTGGTACAGGGGGCTCGGAACACTGAAGCTTTCTTT. Translating gives CASSLVQGARNTEAFF. V is TRBV5-4 and J is TRBJ1-1; 9 nucleotides align to TRBD1. This CDR3 spans 16 amino acids. Germline CDR1 reads SGHNT; CDR2 reads YYREEE (reference sequence). The V and J ends lost 0 bases and 1 base, in that order; junction bases with no gene match: 4.

This clone was detected only once. V gene TRBV27 combines with J gene TRBJ2-2, with 8 nucleotides matching TRBD2. With 7 bases clipped from V and 7 bases from J, the junction kept 11 bases outside the gene matches. The CDR3 totals 15 residues. Germline lookup yields CDR1 MNHEY and CDR2 SMNVEV (reference sequence). The CDR3 bases are TGTGCCAGCAAGGGGATAGCGGGATCCGGCGGGGAGCTGTTTTTT. This gives the protein CASKGIAGSGGELFF.

V usage is TRBV29-1 and J usage is TRBJ1-2; D gene unclear. The CDR3 consists of 14 residues. Germline values: CDR1 SQVTM, CDR2 ANQGSEA. Trimming pared 0 bases from V and 6 bases from J, leaving 14 bases between. CDR3 bases: TGCAGCGTTGAAGAGTGGAAAAAACGGGATGGCTACACCTTC. It is translated as CSVEEWKKRDGYTF.

The chain is built from TRBV3-1 (or the pseudogene TRBV3-2) and TRBJ2-7, with 10 nucleotides matching TRBD2. CDR3 length equals 17 residues. The junction had 14 bases not matched to a gene; V was cut back by 4 bases and J by 5 bases. Per the germline V gene, CDR1 is LGHDT and CDR2 is YNNKEL (reference sequence). The CDR3 reads CASSPAGLAVLGHEQYF. The CDR3 region has the DNA TGTGCCAGCAGCCCCGCTGGACTAGCGGTTCTGGGCCACGAGCAGTACTTC.

The chain uses TRBV14 and TRBJ1-3; D gene ambiguous. The CDR3 loop spans 16 amino acids. CDR1 is SGHDN and CDR2 is FVKESK in the germline V gene. V was pared by 2 bases and J by 8 bases, with 19 bases between. This chain's CDR3 is CASSQTPRDVRDTIYF. The CDR3 coding sequence is TGTGCCAGCAGCCAAACCCCCCGGGATGTGAGGGACACCATATATTTT.

The CDR3 sequence is CASSFDLVGELFF. CDR3 sequence (DNA): TGTGCCAGCAGCTTCGACTTAGTCGGGGAGCTGTTTTTT. The chain combines TRBV7-6 with TRBJ2-2; no definite D call. The CDR3 totals 13 residues. Trimming left V 3 bases short and J 7 bases short, with 9 bases between. Germline assignment: CDR1 SGHVS and CDR2 FNYEAQ.

V usage is TRBV14 and J usage is TRBJ2-7; perhaps TRBD1 as D (6 bases). Germline CDR1 is SGHDN and CDR2 is FVKESK. Trimming cost V 0 bases and J 4 bases, with 10 bases left between them. This CDR3 is built from 14 residues. This chain's CDR3 is CASSQENREYEQYF. The CDR3 DNA sequence: TGTGCCAGCAGCCAAGAGAACAGGGAGTACGAGCAGTACTTC.